This TCR beta chain was observed in a study of CD8 T cells in Susac syndrome. The RNA, roughly 0.5 to 1 ug, was put through reverse transcription using random hexamers. TCRdb redid the calling of the immunoSEQ multiplex PCR reads with MiXCR, one entry per CDR3 protein. The table includes 110,000 to 150,000 distinct CDR3 sequences, around 94% detected once. Germline V CDR1 and CDR2: SGDLS, YYNGEE. The CDR3 has 12 residues. The V and J ends lost 4 bases and 6 bases respectively, with 7 bases between them. V gene TRBV9 combines with J gene TRBJ2-2, with D uncertain. The receptor comes from a human donor in good health. The specimen was CD8+ T cells from PBMCs. CDR3 residues: CASSPMSGELFF. CDR3 DNA: TGTGCCAGCAGCCCTATGTCCGGGGAGCTGTTTTTT.